The 2 T cell receptor beta chains reported below all come from one sample, sequenced in a study of cytomegalovirus exposure and HLA in healthy donors. PCR employed 60 Vbeta and 13 Jbeta primers. Profiling relied on immunoSEQ multiplex PCR, and the TCRdb table lists in-frame clones only, not all of them. The sample contains about 140,000 clones, approximately 80% of which appear only once. The sample consisted of PBMCs. The origin of the receptors is a male donor in good health and CMV-seropositive.

The J gene is TRBJ2-1, the V gene TRBV6-5; 8 nucleotides agree with TRBD2. This CDR3 comprises 16 residues. Germline V gene sequence: CDR1 MNHEY, CDR2 SVGAGI. J gave up 7 bases and V 0 bases, and 8 bases lay outside the gene matches. The CDR3 nucleotides read TGTGCCAGCAGTTACTCTTCCGGGGGGGCAGGGAATGAGCAGTTCTTC. Amino acid sequence: CASSYSSGGAGNEQFF.

This chain uses TRBV29-1 with TRBJ2-1; TRBD1 matches 7 bases. V shed 6 bases, J shed 3 bases, and the junction held 8 bases outside the gene matches. Germline assignment: CDR1 SQVTM and CDR2 ANQGSEA. This CDR3 is built from 14 residues. The CDR3 reads CSVDAGTDYNEQFF. The CDR3 bases are TGCAGCGTCGATGCCGGGACAGACTACAATGAGCAGTTCTTC.